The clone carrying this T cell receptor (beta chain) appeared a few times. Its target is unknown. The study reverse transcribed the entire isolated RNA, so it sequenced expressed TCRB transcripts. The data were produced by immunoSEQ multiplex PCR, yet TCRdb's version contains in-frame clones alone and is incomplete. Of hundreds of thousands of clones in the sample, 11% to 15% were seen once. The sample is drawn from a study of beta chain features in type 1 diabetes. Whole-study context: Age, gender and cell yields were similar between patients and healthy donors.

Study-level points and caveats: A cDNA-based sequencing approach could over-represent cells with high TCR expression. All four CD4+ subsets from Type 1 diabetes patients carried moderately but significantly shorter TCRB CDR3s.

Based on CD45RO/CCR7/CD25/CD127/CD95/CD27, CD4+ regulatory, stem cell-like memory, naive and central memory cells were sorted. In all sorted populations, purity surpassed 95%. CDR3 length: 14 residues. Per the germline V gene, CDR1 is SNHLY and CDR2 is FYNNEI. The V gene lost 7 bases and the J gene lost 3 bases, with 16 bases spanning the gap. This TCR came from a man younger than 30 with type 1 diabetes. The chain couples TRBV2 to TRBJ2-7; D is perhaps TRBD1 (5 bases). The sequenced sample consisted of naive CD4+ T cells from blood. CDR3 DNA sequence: TGTGCCAGCATCCCAGGGTCATCGGGCTACGAGCAGTACTTC. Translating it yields CASIPGSSGYEQYF.